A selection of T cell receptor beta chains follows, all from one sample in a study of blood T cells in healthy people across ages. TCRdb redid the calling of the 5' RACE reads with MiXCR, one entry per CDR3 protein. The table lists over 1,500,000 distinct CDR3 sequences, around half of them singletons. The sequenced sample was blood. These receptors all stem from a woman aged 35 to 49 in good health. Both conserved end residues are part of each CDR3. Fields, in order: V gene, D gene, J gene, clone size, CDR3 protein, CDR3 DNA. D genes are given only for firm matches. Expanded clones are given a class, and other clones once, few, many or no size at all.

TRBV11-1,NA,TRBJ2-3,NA,CASSRRRDTAADTQYF,TGTGCCAGCAGCCGACGGCGGGACACCGCCGCAGATACGCAGTATTTT
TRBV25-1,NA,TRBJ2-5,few,CASSDHGWEETQYF,TGTGCCAGCAGTGACCACGGTTGGGAAGAGACCCAGTACTTC
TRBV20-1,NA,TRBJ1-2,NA,CSARGQGMDTF,TGCAGTGCTAGAGGGCAGGGTATGGACACCTTC
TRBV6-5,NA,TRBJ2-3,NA,CASRTGRGFSDTQYF,TGTGCCAGCAGGACGGGACGAGGATTCTCGGATACGCAGTATTTT
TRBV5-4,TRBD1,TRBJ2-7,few,CASSLEQGASEQYF,TGTGCCAGCAGCTTGGAACAGGGGGCTTCCGAGCAGTACTTC
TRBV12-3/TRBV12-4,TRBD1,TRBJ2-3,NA,CASPPRQGTDVQYF,TGTGCCAGCCCTCCAAGACAGGGAACAGATGTGCAGTATTTT
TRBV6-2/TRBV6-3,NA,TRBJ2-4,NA,CASSYSPGYQYF,TGTGCCAGCAGTTACTCCCCGGGTTATCAGTACTTC
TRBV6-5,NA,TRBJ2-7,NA,CASSYDAGDYGFYEQYF,TGTGCCAGCAGTTACGATGCAGGAGACTACGGCTTTTACGAGCAGTACTTC
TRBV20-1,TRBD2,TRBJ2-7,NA,CSASGLAGSYEQYF,TGCAGTGCTAGCGGACTAGCGGGTTCCTACGAGCAGTACTTC
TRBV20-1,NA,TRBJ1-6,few,CSARGAGSYNSPLHF,TGCAGTGCTAGAGGGGCAGGGAGCTATAATTCACCCCTCCACTTT
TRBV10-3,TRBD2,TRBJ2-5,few,CAISGTSLQETQYF,TGTGCCATCAGTGGGACTAGCCTACAAGAGACCCAGTACTTC
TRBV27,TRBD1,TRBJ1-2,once,CASSYGQEGYGYTF,TGTGCCAGCAGTTATGGACAGGAGGGATATGGCTACACCTTC
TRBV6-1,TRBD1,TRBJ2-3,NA,CASSYPGQSTDTQYF,TGTGCCAGCAGTTATCCGGGACAGAGCACAGATACGCAGTATTTT
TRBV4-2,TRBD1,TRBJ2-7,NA,CASSQDTGQGSYEQYF,TGTGCCAGCAGCCAAGATACGGGACAGGGATCCTACGAGCAGTACTTC
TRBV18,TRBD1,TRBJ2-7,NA,CASSPRQGRDEQYF,TGTGCCAGCTCCCCAAGACAGGGCCGCGACGAGCAGTACTTC
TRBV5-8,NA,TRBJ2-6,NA,CASSLVVCGSGANVLTF,TGTGCCAGCAGCTTGGTGGTGTGTGGCTCTGGGGCCAACGTCCTGACTTTC
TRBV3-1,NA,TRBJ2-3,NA,CVSSQLGALYTDTQYF,TGTGTCAGCAGCCAACTCGGCGCCTTGTACACAGATACGCAGTATTTT
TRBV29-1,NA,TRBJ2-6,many,CSVWTYLSGANVLTF,TGCAGCGTTTGGACATACCTCTCTGGGGCCAACGTCCTGACTTTC
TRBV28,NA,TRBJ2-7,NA,CASSLTVRGEQYF,TGTGCCAGCAGCTTGACAGTTAGGGGCGAGCAGTACTTC
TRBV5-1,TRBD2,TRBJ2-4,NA,CASGRGDGAIQYF,TGCGCCAGCGGTCGGGGGGACGGAGCCATTCAGTACTTC
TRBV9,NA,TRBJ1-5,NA,CASSEGGTNQPQHF,TGTGCCAGCAGCGAAGGAGGCACAAATCAGCCCCAGCATTTT
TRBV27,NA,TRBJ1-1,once,CASSPGRHEAFF,TGTGCCAGCAGTCCGGGGCGGCATGAAGCTTTCTTT
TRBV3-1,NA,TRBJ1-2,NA,CASSRCQRDDGYTF,TGTGCCAGCAGCCGTTGCCAGCGGGATGATGGCTACACCTTC
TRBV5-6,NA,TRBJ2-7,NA,CASSFGDPPYEQYF,TGTGCCAGCAGCTTTGGGGACCCTCCCTACGAGCAGTACTTC
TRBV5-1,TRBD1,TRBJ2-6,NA,CASSTWSGTGFSGANVLTF,TGCGCCAGCAGCACATGGTCCGGGACAGGCTTCTCTGGGGCCAACGTCCTGACTTTC
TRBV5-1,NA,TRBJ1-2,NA,CASSLGWDGYTF,TGCGCCAGCAGCTTGGGCTGGGATGGCTACACCTTC
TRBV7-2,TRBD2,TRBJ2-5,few,CASSLVSSGKQETQYF,TGTGCCAGCAGCTTAGTCTCTAGCGGAAAACAAGAGACCCAGTACTTC
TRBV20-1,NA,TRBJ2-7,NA,CSATDGLPYEQYF,TGCAGTGCTACGGATGGACTACCCTACGAGCAGTACTTC